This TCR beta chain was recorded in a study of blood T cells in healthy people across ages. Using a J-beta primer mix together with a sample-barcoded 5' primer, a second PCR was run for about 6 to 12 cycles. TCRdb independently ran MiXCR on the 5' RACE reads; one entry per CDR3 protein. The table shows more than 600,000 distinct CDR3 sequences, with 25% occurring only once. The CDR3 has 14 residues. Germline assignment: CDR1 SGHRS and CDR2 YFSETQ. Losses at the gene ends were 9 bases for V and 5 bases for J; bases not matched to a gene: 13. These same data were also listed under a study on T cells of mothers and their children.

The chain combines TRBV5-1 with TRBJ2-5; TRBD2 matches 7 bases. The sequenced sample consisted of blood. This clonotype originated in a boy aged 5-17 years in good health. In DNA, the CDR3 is TGCGCCACCAGAGGGGCGGGAGTGTTGGAGACCCAGTACTTC. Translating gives CATRGAGVLETQYF.